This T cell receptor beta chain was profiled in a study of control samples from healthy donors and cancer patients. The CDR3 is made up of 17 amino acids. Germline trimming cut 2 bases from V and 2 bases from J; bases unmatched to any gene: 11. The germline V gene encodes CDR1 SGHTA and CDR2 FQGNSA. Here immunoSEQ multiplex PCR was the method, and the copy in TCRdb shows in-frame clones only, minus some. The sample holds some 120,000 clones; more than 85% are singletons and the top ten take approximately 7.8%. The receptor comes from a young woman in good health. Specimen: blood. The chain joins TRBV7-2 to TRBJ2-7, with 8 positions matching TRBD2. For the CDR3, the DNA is TGTGCCAGCAGCTTAAGGGGCCTTAGCGGGGATCCCTACGAGCAGTACTTC. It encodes CASSLRGLSGDPYEQYF.